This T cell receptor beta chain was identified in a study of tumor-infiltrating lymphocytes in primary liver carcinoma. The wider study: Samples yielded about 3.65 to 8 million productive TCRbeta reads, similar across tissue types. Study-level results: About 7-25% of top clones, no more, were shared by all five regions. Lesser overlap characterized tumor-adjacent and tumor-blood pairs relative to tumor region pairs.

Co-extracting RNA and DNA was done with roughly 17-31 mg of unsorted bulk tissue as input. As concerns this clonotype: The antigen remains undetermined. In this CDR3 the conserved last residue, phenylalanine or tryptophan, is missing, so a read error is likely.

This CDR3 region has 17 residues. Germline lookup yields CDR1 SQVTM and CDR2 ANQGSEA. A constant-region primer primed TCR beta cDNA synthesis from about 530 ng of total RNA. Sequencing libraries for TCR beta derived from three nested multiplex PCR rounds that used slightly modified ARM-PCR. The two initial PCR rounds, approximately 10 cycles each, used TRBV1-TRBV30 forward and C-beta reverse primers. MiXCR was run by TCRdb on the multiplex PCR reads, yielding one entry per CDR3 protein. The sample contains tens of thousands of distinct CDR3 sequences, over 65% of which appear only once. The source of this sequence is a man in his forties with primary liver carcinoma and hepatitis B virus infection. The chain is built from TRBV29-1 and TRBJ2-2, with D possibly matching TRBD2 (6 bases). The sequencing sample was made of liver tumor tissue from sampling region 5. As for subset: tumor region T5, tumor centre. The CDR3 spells CSVIMDAGRSNTGKLFC. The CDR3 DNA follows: TGCAGCGTCATAATGGACGCGGGACGGTCGAACACCGGGAAGCTGTTTTGT.